The table lists the clone carrying this T cell receptor (beta chain) with many counts. This library used approximately 370 ng RNA and molecular barcoded adaptors spanning alpha/delta and beta/gamma chains. TCRdb used MiXCR to reprocess the reads, holding one entry per CDR3 protein. The repertoire includes roughly 90,000 distinct CDR3 sequences, roughly 21% of them detected once, and more than 9.5% sits in the top ten. This sample is part of a study of read filtering for tumor transcriptome and immune sequencing. The material sequenced was a population of CD138-negative cells sorted from bone marrow. This clonotype originated in a donor at least 40 years old with multiple myeloma.

The CDR3: CASSLGTGPEAFF. As DNA, the CDR3 is TGCGCCAGCAGCTTGGGGACGGGGCCTGAAGCTTTCTTT. The chain employs TRBV5-1 and TRBJ1-1; a possible D gene is TRBD1 (5 bases). Germline CDR1 reads SGHRS; CDR2 reads YFSETQ. V was pared by 0 bases and J by 6 bases, with 9 bases between. This CDR3 comprises 13 residues.